This T cell receptor beta chain was identified during a study of blood T cell repertoires in COVID-19 (dated by TCRdb to the early 2020s). With respect to the entire study: The collaborator samples originated in the United States, Italy and Spain and spanned the acute and convalescent phases of COVID-19. The material from the prospective study consisted of cDNA or gDNA derived from T cells, B-cell-depleted T cells, or PBMCs. Deeply sampled blood TCRbeta repertoires from subjects exposed to, actively infected with, or recovered from COVID-19 were included in the dataset. A freely available public database, intended as a resource for researchers studying the immune response to SARS-CoV-2, is where the repertoires were released. The samples were drawn from two sources: the first 160 participants of the ongoing ImmuneRACE study, and fewer than 1,500 subjects contributed by 6 global collaborators. The sample metadata nearly always contained a de-identified subject ID, COVID-19 status, age in years and sex. Where HLA class I and class II types were available, the types were taken from metadata supplied by the sample provider, not from assay-based typing. Broader findings and caveats from the paper: How much clinical and demographic metadata was included differed by source and by participant, and the metadata was provided uncurated.

In the case of this clone: The antigen it binds to is not known. Within one base of it there is no much larger clone, and no base qualities were kept.

In Seattle, one collaborating source enrolled patients while the infection was active and tracked those patients longitudinally over the course of disease. The collaborating institutions used their own protocols to collect whole blood in K2EDTA tubes. Collaborator samples were shipped for TCRbeta analysis as frozen whole blood, isolated PBMCs, or DNA extracted from either sample type. TCRbeta CDR3 regions were amplified from genomic DNA using the immunoSEQ Assay, a bias-controlled multiplex PCR. The published analysis was carried out like this. Within the assay, amplification of reference gene primers was used to estimate how many nucleated cells each sample contained. To quantify the absolute abundance of each unique TCRbeta CDR3 rearrangement, sequence reads were collapsed and filtered. For each sample, productive Simpson clonality was calculated by taking the square root of Simpson's diversity index across productive rearrangements. What TCRdb holds here is the immuneACCESS table cut down to in-frame rearrangements. Part of the clones is not present; checked against another copy, under half of the missing clones reflect an unresolved V gene, and the others are unexplained. V, J and clone size were drawn from that table, and D and trimming were deduced from the DNA. The sample records around 300,000 clones, 90% of which are singletons. Around 6.8% of the sample belongs to the ten largest clones.

V is shortened by 5 bases, J by 9 bases, and the region joining them spans 8 bases. Including the terminal cysteine and phenylalanine, the CDR3 comprises 11 residues. CDR3 DNA is the only sequence kept; it has 33 bases, read in frame from the first base. As encoded in the germline V gene, CDR1 is MDHEN while CDR2 is SYDVKM. This receptor was identified in a woman under 40 with COVID-19, enrolled during active disease. What was sequenced was peripheral blood. This sequence uses TRBV28 and TRBJ1-5, and TRBD1 may be the D gene, going by 6 matching bases. CDR3 protein: CASSGTWPQHF. In nucleotides, the sequence is TGTGCCAGCAGTGGGACATGGCCCCAGCATTTT.